This T cell receptor (beta chain) was recorded in a study of T cells in Graves' hyperthyroidism and ophthalmopathy. Study-level information: Peripheral blood was acquired at first diagnosis, ahead of any therapy whatsoever.

Overall study results and limits: Blood also carried most thyroid clonotypes expanded above 0.001.

The V gene lost 3 bases and the J gene lost 2 bases, with 16 bases spanning the gap. The CDR3 length is 16 residues. The germline V gene has CDR1 SGDLS and CDR2 YYNGEE. In this sample, this clonotype turned up many times. Antigen: not known. The investigators amplified TCR beta CDR3 regions from RNA transcripts. Using the HTBI primer set, a first-round RT-PCR was run on the TCR CDR3. TCRdb reanalysed the multiplex PCR reads using MiXCR and keeps one entry per CDR3 protein. The sample consists of approximately 640,000 distinct CDR3 sequences, 17% of them appearing once. The chain uses TRBV9 and TRBJ2-3; D possibly corresponds to TRBD1 (5 bases). Input material: blood. The receptor comes from a man aged 50 to 59 with Graves' hyperthyroidism. The CDR3 sequence is CASSAEQVLITDTQYF. The CDR3 DNA reads as TGTGCCAGCAGCGCGGAACAGGTATTGATCACAGATACGCAGTATTTT.